This T cell receptor (beta chain) emerged from a study of human thymus T cells. Generated by immunoSEQ multiplex PCR, the TCRdb table keeps only in-frame clones and is missing some. Of some 40,000 clones in the sample, around 94% are singletons; the top ten hold roughly 0.13%. During surgery, about 0.5-1 mL peripheral blood was drawn from four of eight donors. No fixed cell number was used; all available blood leukocytes supplied DNA. This sequence originates from a boy under two years old with a congenital heart defect but otherwise immunologically healthy. Sequenced input: blood.

The chain's CDR3 is CASSTLQGSNQPQHF. The CDR3 DNA reads as TGTGCCAGCAGTACCCTACAGGGGAGCAATCAGCCCCAGCATTTT. The chain uses TRBV6-1 and TRBJ1-5; 7 nucleotides align to TRBD1. Germline V lookup: CDR1 MNHNS, CDR2 SASEGT. V gave up 5 bases and J gave up 1 base; unmatched junction bases: 5. The CDR3 is 15 residues long.